The 30 T cell receptor beta chains below all came from one sample that was sequenced in a study of tumor and adjacent non-tumor tissue in lung cancer. RNA was extracted from bulk tissue without any cell sorting. Distant lung tissue was collected more than 3 cm away from the tumor edge. A modified ARM-PCR protocol with three rounds of nested PCR amplified TCRbeta. TCRdb re-analysed the multiplex PCR reads in MiXCR, keeping a single row per CDR3 protein. The sample includes 98,000 or so distinct CDR3 sequences, 80% of them seen just once. Sequencing was performed on distant non-tumor lung tissue. These receptors all come from a man aged 60 to 75 with small cell lung cancer.

About this clonotype itself: At one boundary the junction diverges from the germline segment, which might be a read error. The chain couples TRBV5-6 to TRBJ2-3; TRBD1 matches at 9 bases. Germline V gives CDR1 SGHDT, CDR2 YYEEEE. The CDR3 is made up of 14 amino acids. In nucleotides, the CDR3 is TGTGCCAGCAGCCCGGGGACAGGGCCAGATACGCGGTATTTT. The encoded protein is CASSPGTGPDTRYF. Looking up the rest from reference TRBV5-6 and TRBJ2-3 gives the full variable domain: DAGVTQSPTHLIKTRGQQVTLRCSPKSGHDTVSWYQQALGQGPQFIFQYYEEEERQRGNFPDRFSGHQFPNYSSELNVNALLLGDSALYLCASSPGTGPDTRYFGPGTRLTVL.

This clonotype occurred once. Compared with germline, one end of the junction differs, possibly owing to a read error. The V gene is TRBV29-1, the J gene TRBJ2-7; the D gene is possibly TRBD2 (6 bases). The CDR3 contains 13 residues. Germline V lookup: CDR1 SQVTM, CDR2 ANQGSEA. The CDR3 DNA is TGCAACGTTGGGGACTTACCAACCTACGAGCAGTACTTC. Its protein is CNVGDLPTYEQYF.

Comment on this clonotype: A read error is possible here, since a much larger clone lies one base away. The chain has TRBV20-1 and TRBJ1-4; 10 nucleotides agree with TRBD1. The CDR3 contains 14 residues. In germline, CDR1 is DFQATT, CDR2 SNEGSKA (reference sequence). The CDR3 DNA reads TGCAGTGCTAGAGATGGGGACAGGGGTGAAGAACTGTTTTTT. This encodes CSARDGDRGEELFF.

This clonotype has at least ten counts. The junction differs from germline at one of its ends, possibly a read error. The rearrangement joins TRBV4-1 to TRBJ2-2; D is possibly TRBD1 (5 bases). Germline V gene lookup returns CDR1 MGHRA and CDR2 YSYEKL. The length of the CDR3 is 17 residues. In nucleotides, the CDR3 is TGCGCCAGCAGTCAAGATCCGGCCAGGGTGAACACCGGGGAGCTGTTTTTT. Translated: CASSQDPARVNTGELFF.

As regards this clonotype: One end of the junction varies from germline; a read error may be responsible. The V gene is TRBV4-2, the J gene TRBJ2-7, with 9 bases that match TRBD1. Germline V gene data show CDR1 as LGHNA and CDR2 as YNFKEQ. The CDR3 loop spans 14 amino acids. CDR3 in DNA: TGTGCCAGCAGCCAACCGGGACAGGGAGATGAGCAGTATTTC. Amino acids: CASSQPGQGDEQYF.

In the case of this clonotype: The junction differs from germline at one of its ends, possibly a read error. This chain connects TRBV6-5 to TRBJ2-1; the match to TRBD2 covers 11 bases. The length of the CDR3 is 17 residues. Germline V gene sequence: CDR1 MNHEY, CDR2 SVGAGI. CDR3 nucleotides: TGTTCCAGCTGTTACTCGGTCTGGGGACTAGCGGACAATGAGCAGTTCTTC. Its protein product is CSSCYSVWGLADNEQFF.

The chain links TRBV5-1 to TRBJ1-3, with unresolved D. The V end was cut by 0 bases, the J end by 3 bases, with 13 bases between. Germline V gives CDR1 SGHRS, CDR2 YFSETQ. This CDR3 region has 16 residues. CDR3 amino acids: CASSLGVLSYGNTIYF. The CDR3 region has the DNA TGCGCCAGCAGCTTGGGGGTCTTAAGCTATGGAAACACCATATATTTT.

The chain couples TRBV29-1 to TRBJ2-3, with D perhaps assigned TRBD1 or TRBD2 (5 bases each). The CDR3 covers 15 residues. In germline, CDR1 is SQVTM, CDR2 ANQGSEA. Trimming took off 5 bases at V and 0 bases at J, with 15 bases between the two ends. CDR3 DNA: TGCAGCGTTATGACAAACGGGACCAGCACAGATACGCAGTATTTT. Translation gives CSVMTNGTSTDTQYF.

As regards this clonotype: Germline and junction disagree at one end, which may indicate a read error. The CDR3 DNA follows: TGTGCCAGCAGTTTTCATCGAGGGATGGGGACCCAATACTTC. Protein sequence: CASSFHRGMGTQYF. This chain uses TRBV12-3 or TRBV12-4 with TRBJ2-5; D may be TRBD1 or TRBD2 (5 bases each). This CDR3 is built from 14 residues.

As regards this clonotype: At one boundary the junction diverges from the germline segment, which might be a read error. The CDR3 bases are TGCGCCTGCAGTTTCGATAGACTCTTCGAGCAGTACTTC. Translated, it gives CACSFDRLFEQYF. This rearrangement joins TRBV4-1 to TRBJ2-7; D is undetermined. Germline V gene data show CDR1 as MGHRA and CDR2 as YSYEKL. This CDR3 contains 13 residues.

Regarding this clonotype: Since no conserved phenylalanine or tryptophan closes the CDR3, a read error is the likely cause. The chain combines TRBV13 with TRBJ1-6; D remains unclear. The CDR3 extends over 17 amino acids. Germline CDR1 is PRHDT and CDR2 is FYEKMQ (reference sequence). The CDR3 loop is CASSKNDGSSYNSHLHY. DNA for the CDR3: TGTGCCAGCAGCAAAAACGACGGAAGCTCCTATAATTCACACCTCCACTAT.

Comment on this clonotype: With a much larger clone just one base away, this may be a read error. This chain uses TRBV12-3 or TRBV12-4 with TRBJ1-4; D is ambiguous. This CDR3 spans 13 amino acids. The CDR3 is CASSHGQSEELFF. CDR3 nucleotides: TGTGCCAGCAGTCACGGTCAGAGTGAAGAACTGTTTTTT.

In this sample, this clonotype turned up a few times. This chain links TRBV30 with TRBJ1-2, with D possibly matching TRBD1 (6 bases). CDR1 GTSNPN and CDR2 SVGIG come from the germline V gene (reference sequence). V was cut by 0 bases and J by 10 bases, with 15 bases left in between. The CDR3 totals 13 residues. The CDR3: CAWSVKQGGDYTF. As DNA, the CDR3 is TGTGCCTGGAGTGTAAAACAGGGAGGCGACTACACCTTC.

Remarks on this clonotype: One end of the junction fails to match germline, which may point to a read error. V is TRBV11-2 and J is TRBJ2-3, with a possible D match to TRBD1 (6 bases). Germline V gives CDR1 SGHAT, CDR2 FQNNGV. This CDR3 spans 15 amino acids. The CDR3 protein is CANSLGGVGTDTQYF. CDR3 DNA: TGTGCCAACAGCTTAGGGGGAGTAGGCACTGATACGCAGTATTTT.

As regards this clonotype: The junction and the germline gene differ at one end; a read error may be behind it. The V call is TRBV6-1, the J call TRBJ2-3; no definite D call. The V gene's germline CDR1 is MNHNS and CDR2 SASEGT. The CDR3 is 14 amino acids. CDR3 sequence reads: CAGSEGSSTDTQYF. The CDR3 nucleotides read TGTGCCGGCAGTGAAGGATCCTCCACAGATACGCAGTATTTT.

Details on this clonotype: This could be a read error, since a much larger clone is one nucleotide away. The V call is TRBV5-1, the J call TRBJ2-7; 7 bases match TRBD2. CDR1 is SGHRS, CDR2 YFSETQ, per germline. The CDR3 is 13 amino acids. The CDR3 sequence: CANSLGGVYEQYF. In DNA form, the CDR3 reads TGCGCCAACAGCTTGGGGGGGGTCTACGAGCAGTACTTC.

This clonotype was counted ten times or more. The CDR3 nucleotides read TGTGCCAGCAGTTTGGTTGGTCAGCCCCAGCATTTT. It encodes CASSLVGQPQHF. The chain links TRBV28 to TRBJ1-5; no clear D gene. The CDR3 contains 12 residues. Between the trimmed V and J ends, which lost 3 bases and 6 bases, there was a span of 6 bases. CDR1 and CDR2 (germline): MDHEN, SYDVKM.

This clonotype appeared a few times. At one of its ends the junction is not consistent with the germline gene, which may arise from a read error. The rearrangement links TRBV11-2 to TRBJ2-6, with 8 bases matching TRBD1. Germline V gene lookup returns CDR1 SGHAT and CDR2 FQNNGV. The CDR3 runs to 17 residues. The DNA of the CDR3 is TGCACCAGCAGTCGATGGACAGGGAGCTCTGGGGCCAACGTCCTGACTTTC. Translated, it gives CTSSRWTGSSGANVLTF.

About this clonotype: Since the CDR3 does not end with the conserved phenylalanine or tryptophan, this likely comes from a read error. The chain links TRBV11-3 to TRBJ2-7; tentatively, D is TRBD2 (6 bases). CDR3 length equals 12 residues. Germline CDR1 SGHNT, CDR2 YENEEA. Trimming took off 11 bases at V and 5 bases at J, with 16 bases between the two ends. CDR3 sequence reads: CACDFGGHEQYL. The CDR3 DNA follows: TGTGCCTGCGACTTCGGGGGTCACGAGCAGTACCTC.

This clonotype was observed many times. J is TRBJ2-7 and V is TRBV2; the D is unclear. The CDR3 extends over 13 amino acids. V lost 5 bases and J 2 bases, leaving 10 bases between the germline ends. Germline CDR1 SNHLY, CDR2 FYNNEI. CDR3 bases: TGTGCCAGCAGTTACACAGCAACCTACGAGCAGTACTTC. Amino acid sequence: CASSYTATYEQYF.

Regarding this clonotype: This may stem from a read error, because a much larger clone lies one nucleotide away. The CDR3 end shows no conserved phenylalanine or tryptophan, and so a read error is likely. The rearrangement uses TRBV20-1 and TRBJ1-6; unclear D gene. Trimming took off 3 bases at V and 8 bases at J, with 14 bases between the two ends. Germline V gene sequence: CDR1 DFQATT, CDR2 SNEGSKA (reference sequence). The CDR3 runs 14 residues. The DNA of the CDR3 is TGCAGTGCTAGTTCCCTGGGCAGGCATTCACCCCTCCACTAT. Protein: CSASSLGRHSPLHY.

This clonotype was seen just once. At one end the junction does not follow the germline gene, possibly because of a read error. The rearrangement links TRBV30 to TRBJ2-1; D is undetermined. Germline V lookup: CDR1 GTSNPN, CDR2 SVGIG (reference sequence). There are 12 residues in the CDR3. In DNA, the CDR3 is TGTGCCTGGAGCGAGGTTCCCAATGGGCAGTTCTTC. Protein: CAWSEVPNGQFF.

This clonotype was counted between two and nine times. The missing conserved phenylalanine or tryptophan at the end of this CDR3 makes a read error likely. J is TRBJ2-2 and V is TRBV29-1, with a weak D call TRBD2 (5 bases). From germline, CDR1 is SQVTM and CDR2 ANQGSEA. The CDR3 is 14 amino acids. For the CDR3, the DNA is TGCAGCGTTACACCGATCGGGAACACCGGTGAGCTGTTTTCT. As protein: CSVTPIGNTGELFS.

This clonotype has a count of ten or more. The rearrangement links TRBV5-1 to TRBJ1-1; 8 nucleotides align to TRBD1. CDR3 length: 13 amino acids. The V and J ends lost 5 bases and 3 bases, in that order; junction bases with no gene match: 3. The V gene's germline CDR1 is SGHRS and CDR2 YFSETQ. Here the CDR3 reads CASSTTGDTEAFF. The CDR3 coding sequence is TGCGCCAGCAGTACGACAGGGGACACTGAAGCTTTCTTT.

This clonotype occurred once. This chain uses TRBV20-1 with TRBJ1-1; D perhaps matches TRBD1 (6 bases). Germline CDR1 and CDR2: DFQATT and SNEGSKA (reference sequence). V lost 6 bases and J lost 7, with 15 bases in between. This CDR3 has 12 residues. In DNA, the CDR3 is TGCAGTGCCACGGGACACTACAGTGAAGCTTTCTTT. Its protein product is CSATGHYSEAFF.

The chain links TRBV6-2 or TRBV6-3 to TRBJ2-7; D is ambiguous. Germline CDR1 MNHEY, CDR2 SVGEGT. CDR3 length: 14 residues. Trimming removed 9 bases from V and 2 bases from J, with 17 bases in between. CDR3 bases: TGTGCCAGAGCGTTGCAACGGACCACCTACGAGCAGTACTTC. Encoded protein: CARALQRTTYEQYF.

Remarks on this clonotype: A junction boundary mismatches the germline segment, possibly from a read error. This chain uses TRBV4-1 with TRBJ1-5; D is unclear. CDR3 length: 15 amino acids. Germline values: CDR1 MGHRA, CDR2 YSYEKL. The CDR3 region is CASSLETAGNHPQHF. The CDR3 nucleotides are TGCGCCAGCAGCCTAGAGACGGCGGGTAATCATCCCCAGCATTTT.

About this clonotype: Possible read error: a much larger clone is one base away. This chain uses TRBV5-6 with TRBJ2-1; TRBD1 aligns across 9 bases. V was clipped by 4 bases and J by 7 bases; unmatched bases: 18. This CDR3 contains 18 residues. Germline CDR1 is SGHDT and CDR2 is YYEEEE. CDR3 sequence reads: CASSAGTHGTGRWNEQFF. CDR3 nucleotides: TGTGCCAGCAGCGCTGGCACACACGGGACAGGGCGTTGGAATGAGCAGTTCTTC.

This chain links TRBV29-1 with TRBJ2-1; 7 positions agree with TRBD1. The length of the CDR3 is 15 residues. Germline V lookup: CDR1 SQVTM, CDR2 ANQGSEA. CDR3 amino acids: CTYVGTDLMSNEQFF. In DNA form, the CDR3 reads TGCACCTACGTCGGGACAGACCTAATGTCCAATGAGCAGTTCTTC.

On this clonotype: This may be a read error, as it is one base from a much larger clone. The chain uses TRBV28 and TRBJ1-1; 9 bases are shared with TRBD1. The CDR3 consists of 15 residues. CDR1 is MDHEN, CDR2 SYDVKM, per germline. DNA of the CDR3: TGTACCAGCAGTTCCTCCGGGACAGGGTTTTCTGAAGCTTTCTTT. Amino acids: CTSSSSGTGFSEAFF.